The T cell receptor (beta chain) described here comes from a study of human T cells and chemical hapten exposure. This CDR3 comprises 14 residues. Germline-derived CDR1 and CDR2 are LGHDT and YNNKEL (reference sequence). Trimming removed 0 bases at V and 3 bases at J, with 8 bases between. Regarding this clonotype: Antigen: not known.

The study's findings and limits: PT1 expanded TCR counts correlated positively with patch test score.

Time point given: pre-sensitization, week 0. Specified treatment: therapeutic diphenylcyclopropenone sensitization with weekly scalp DPC. In the library, unique molecular identifiers were attached to individual cDNA molecules. TCRdb ran MiXCR on the RACE reads and lists one entry per CDR3 protein. This sample carries around 100,000 distinct CDR3 sequences, less than 14% of them seen once, and the ten largest clones take around 3.1%. The TCR was taken from a woman in her sixties with alopecia areata. Some clones in this sample may be carry-over from other donors' samples. V and J are TRBV3-1 and TRBJ1-2, with no clear D. The material was whole blood, obtained in connection with sensitization to the hapten diphenylcyclopropenone (DPC). CDR3 bases: TGTGCCAGCAGCCAAGAACGTAGGGACTATGGCTACACCTTC. Its protein is CASSQERRDYGYTF.